Listed here are 5 T cell receptor beta chains from one sample, sequenced in a study of post-analysis software for immune sequencing data. Study conclusions and caveats: Comparison of patients with controls showed roughly five TRBV segments more frequent in patients, TRBV5-6, TRBV5-1 and TRBV20-1 among them.

What these receptors recognize is not known. TCR beta cDNA libraries included unique molecular identifiers. TCRdb analysed the PCR reads with MiXCR anew, one entry per CDR3 protein. This table has 750,000 to 950,000 distinct CDR3 sequences, roughly half appearing once. Source material: blood. The receptor source for this set is a girl aged 5-17 years with multiple sclerosis.

The chain employs TRBV7-9 and TRBJ2-1; 9 bases are a match to TRBD2. The CDR3 is made up of 17 amino acids. Trimming took 1 base from V and 0 from J; bases not matched to a gene: 4. Germline CDR1 is SEHNR and CDR2 is FQNEAQ (reference sequence). CDR3 DNA: TGTGCCAGCAGCTTAGGGGGACTAGCCTCCTCCTACAATGAGCAGTTCTTC. This translates into CASSLGGLASSYNEQFF. The complete variable domain, with remaining parts taken from reference TRBV7-9 and TRBJ2-1, reads DTGVSQNPRHKITKRGQNVTFRCDPISEHNRLYWYRQTLGQGPEFLTYFQNEAQLEKSRLLSDRFSAERPKGSFSTLEIQRTEQGDSAMYLCASSLGGLASSYNEQFFGPGTRLTVL.

The rearrangement uses TRBV6-4 and TRBJ2-1; D remains ambiguous. The germline CDR1 and CDR2 sequences are MRHNA and SNTAGT. The CDR3 totals 14 residues. Trimming took 5 bases from V and 4 from J, leaving 12 bases between them. In nucleotides, the CDR3 is TGTGCCAGCAGTAGAATAGCAGGTTACAATGAGCAGTTCTTC. Translation: CASSRIAGYNEQFF.

V gene TRBV7-2 combines with J gene TRBJ1-6; D might be TRBD1 (5 bases). Germline lookup yields CDR1 SGHTA and CDR2 FQGNSA. The CDR3 spans 13 residues. Trimming removed 4 bases from V and 13 bases from J, with 14 bases in between. The CDR3 protein is CASSSRGDLPLHF. CDR3 bases: TGTGCCAGCAGCTCCCGGGGGGACCTTCCCCTCCACTTT.

The rearrangement links TRBV7-8 to TRBJ2-4; either TRBD1 or TRBD2 may fit D (5 bases each). The end of the DNA aligns better with TRBJ2-7, so the J call may be wrong. CDR3 length equals 15 residues. Germline V gene data show CDR1 as SGHVS and CDR2 as FQNEAQ. The CDR3 DNA is TGTGCCAGCAGCTTTAGTGAGGGGTTGGGCTACGAGCAGTACTTC. This translates into CASSFSEGLGYEQYF.

The chain links TRBV4-1 to TRBJ1-5; D gene unclear. The V gene lost 5 bases and the J gene lost 3 bases, with 23 bases spanning the gap. Germline CDR1 reads MGHRA; CDR2 reads YSYEKL. The CDR3 consists of 18 residues. CDR3 region: CASSFREYKVSLNQPQHF. CDR3 nucleotide sequence: TGCGCCAGCAGCTTCCGGGAGTATAAAGTTAGTCTCAATCAGCCCCAGCATTTT.